What follows are 18 T cell receptor beta chains derived from one specimen sequenced in a study of T cells in Graves' hyperthyroidism and ophthalmopathy. TCR beta CDR3 regions were amplified from RNA. Primed by the HTBI set, a first-round RT-PCR was run on the TCR CDR3. In TCRdb, the multiplex PCR reads were re-called with MiXCR into one record per CDR3 protein. The sample includes roughly 400,000 distinct CDR3 sequences, around a quarter of them seen just once. Sequences were obtained from blood. The receptors were sampled from a man aged 50 to 59 with Graves' hyperthyroidism.

The J gene is TRBJ1-5, the V gene TRBV6-1; 7 bases are a match to TRBD1. V dropped 0 bases and J dropped 5; count of bases not matched to a gene: 7. CDR1 and CDR2 (germline): MNHNS, SASEGT. The CDR3 is made up of 16 amino acids. The CDR3 DNA reads TGTGCCAGCAGTGAAGCTCTGACAGGGAGCTATCAGCCCCAGCATTTT. Its translation: CASSEALTGSYQPQHF.

The chain uses TRBV20-1 and TRBJ1-1; no definite D call. CDR3 length equals 13 residues. Germline V gene data show CDR1 as DFQATT and CDR2 as SNEGSKA (reference sequence). The ends were cut back, 3 bases at V and 0 bases at J, with 8 bases in the middle. The CDR3 DNA is TGCAGTGCTAGTGTACAGATGAACACTGAAGCTTTCTTT. Protein: CSASVQMNTEAFF.

This clonotype was picked up many times. CDR3 sequence: CASNYEQYF. CDR3 DNA sequence: TGTGCCAGCAACTACGAGCAGTACTTC. The chain uses TRBV6-1 and TRBJ2-7; D call uncertain. V was shortened by 7 bases and J by 3 bases, with 1 base between the two germline ends. Germline values: CDR1 MNHNS, CDR2 SASEGT. This CDR3 region has 9 residues.

This clonotype appeared a few times. This chain uses TRBV29-1 with TRBJ1-1; TRBD1 agrees at 7 bases. Germline-derived CDR1 and CDR2 are SQVTM and ANQGSEA. CDR3 length equals 12 residues. The V gene end was trimmed by 6 bases and the J gene end by 9 bases; junction bases not matched to a gene: 10. CDR3 region: CSVRDSGRQAFF. Written as DNA, the CDR3 is TGCAGCGTCCGGGACAGCGGGCGTCAAGCTTTCTTT. Variable domain in full (rest from reference TRBV29-1 and TRBJ1-1): SAVISQKPSRDICQRGTSLTIQCQVDSQVTMMFWYRQQPGQSLTLIATANQGSEATYESGFVIDKFPISRPNLTFSTLTVSNMSPEDSSIYLCSVRDSGRQAFFGQGTRLTVV.

The chain couples TRBV6-1 to TRBJ2-7; no firm D call. CDR3 length equals 13 residues. With 6 bases removed from V and 2 bases from J, the gap between germline ends came to 11 bases. Germline values: CDR1 MNHNS, CDR2 SASEGT. In DNA, the CDR3 is TGTGCCAGCAGCCCCACATTCGCCTACGAGCAGTACTTC. This sequence encodes CASSPTFAYEQYF.

Details on this clonotype: Relative to the germline gene, one junction end is altered; a read error may explain this. The DNA of the CDR3 is TGCAGTGCCCCCGTACTAGCGGGCTCCTACGAGCGGTACTTC. Translating it yields CSAPVLAGSYERYF. The V call is TRBV20-1, the J call TRBJ2-7; TRBD2 aligns across 9 bases. Germline V CDR1 and CDR2: DFQATT, SNEGSKA (reference sequence). The CDR3 covers 14 residues.

At least ten counts were recorded for this clonotype. This sequence joins TRBV11-2 and TRBJ2-7; 7 bases match TRBD2. The trim removed 1 base at V and 2 bases at J, leaving 2 bases unmatched. CDR1 and CDR2 from the germline V gene are SGHAT and FQNNGV. The CDR3 contains 14 residues. CDR3 sequence: CASSLVAGAYEQYF. DNA of the CDR3: TGTGCCAGCAGCTTAGTGGCGGGGGCCTACGAGCAGTACTTC.

The sample holds a few counts of this clonotype. The rearrangement uses TRBV5-1 and TRBJ2-3; D uncertain. Germline CDR1 and CDR2: SGHRS and YFSETQ. The CDR3 is made up of 15 amino acids. V lost 0 bases and J lost 4, with 12 bases in between. The CDR3 sequence is CASSLALGGSDTQYF. CDR3 nucleotides: TGCGCCAGCAGCTTGGCCTTGGGTGGATCAGATACGCAGTATTTT.

This clonotype was counted only a few times. The chain has TRBV7-2 and TRBJ2-1; TRBD2 matches 9 bases. Germline assignment: CDR1 SGHTA and CDR2 FQGNSA. V gave up 5 bases and J gave up 3 bases; unmatched junction bases: 8. CDR3 length equals 16 residues. The CDR3 bases are TGTGCCAGCAGCCAAATGACTAGCGGTTACTACAATGAGCAGTTCTTC. Protein sequence: CASSQMTSGYYNEQFF.

The table lists this clonotype with many counts. The V call is TRBV11-3, the J call TRBJ2-7, with D possibly being TRBD2 (5 bases). V was clipped by 1 base and J by 5 bases, with 12 bases between them. Germline loops: CDR1 SGHNT, CDR2 YENEEA. The length of the CDR3 is 14 residues. CDR3 protein: CASSLGGSANEQYF. The CDR3 region has the DNA TGTGCCAGCAGCTTAGGTGGGAGTGCAAACGAGCAGTACTTC.

This clonotype was counted only a few times. The chain uses TRBV4-1 and TRBJ2-7, with 10 bases matching TRBD2. Looked up from germline, CDR1 is MGHRA and CDR2 is YSYEKL. V shed 3 bases, J shed 5 bases, and the junction held 10 bases outside the gene matches. The CDR3 sequence is 16 residues long. This CDR3 is CASSQLGSGRAHEQYF. CDR3 nucleotide sequence: TGCGCCAGCAGCCAGCTCGGGAGCGGGAGGGCCCACGAGCAGTACTTC.

The chain recombines TRBV7-9 with TRBJ2-1, with D possibly TRBD2 on 5 matching bases. This CDR3 has 15 residues. The germline V and J ends were trimmed by 2 bases and 0 bases, with 8 bases remaining between them. In germline, CDR1 is SEHNR, CDR2 FQNEAQ (reference sequence). The CDR3 DNA follows: TGTGCCAGCAGCTTAAGCGGCCCCTCCTACAATGAGCAGTTCTTC. The encoded protein is CASSLSGPSYNEQFF. The complete variable domain, with remaining parts taken from reference TRBV7-9 and TRBJ2-1, reads DTGVSQNPRHKITKRGQNVTFRCDPISEHNRLYWYRQTLGQGPEFLTYFQNEAQLEKSRLLSDRFSAERPKGSFSTLEIQRTEQGDSAMYLCASSLSGPSYNEQFFGPGTRLTVL.

The rearrangement joins TRBV20-1 to TRBJ1-1; the D is unclear. This CDR3 region has 15 residues. V lost 6 bases and J 2 bases, leaving 19 bases between the germline ends. In germline, CDR1 is DFQATT, CDR2 SNEGSKA (reference sequence). DNA of the CDR3: TGCAGTGCCGAAGGACTACGGAGGATTAACACTGAAGCTTTCTTT. Encoded protein: CSAEGLRRINTEAFF.

The CDR3 bases are TGCGCCACCCCCCCCCAAGATCTTCTGGACGAGCAGTACTTC. Translating it yields CATPPQDLLDEQYF. The rearrangement joins TRBV5-1 to TRBJ2-7; no reliable D call. The CDR3 has 14 amino acids. The germline CDR1 and CDR2 sequences are SGHRS and YFSETQ. Trimming cost V 9 bases and J 5 bases, with 21 bases left between them.

This clonotype appeared a few times. V is TRBV6-1 and J is TRBJ1-1; D possibly corresponds to TRBD1 (5 bases). The ends were cut back, 0 bases at V and 5 bases at J, with 7 bases in the middle. The germline CDR1 and CDR2 sequences are MNHNS and SASEGT. The CDR3 runs to 13 residues. The CDR3 is CASSEAKGTEAFF. CDR3 sequence (DNA): TGTGCCAGCAGTGAAGCGAAGGGGACTGAAGCTTTCTTT.

This chain connects TRBV7-2 to TRBJ2-3; tentatively, D is TRBD2 (6 bases). The V gene's germline CDR1 is SGHTA and CDR2 FQGNSA. Trimming shortened V by 4 bases and J by 11 bases, and 10 bases separated the two germline ends. The CDR3 is 11 amino acids. CDR3: CASSYPGEQYF. CDR3 bases: TGTGCCAGCAGCTACCCGGGAGAGCAGTATTTT. The complete variable domain, with remaining parts taken from reference TRBV7-2 and TRBJ2-3, reads GAGVSQSPSNKVTEKGKDVELRCDPISGHTALYWYRQSLGQGLEFLIYFQGNSAPDKSGLPSDRFSAERTGGSVSTLTIQRTQQEDSAVYLCASSYPGEQYFGPGTRLTVL.

In this sample, this clonotype turned up many times. This chain joins TRBV3-1 and TRBJ2-7, with D perhaps matching TRBD1 (6 bases). CDR1 is LGHDT and CDR2 is YNNKEL in the germline V gene (reference sequence). Trimming stripped 1 base from V and 3 bases from J, with 7 bases between. This CDR3 spans 13 amino acids. The CDR3 loop is CASSQVQGYEQYF. CDR3 DNA: TGTGCCAGCAGCCAAGTACAGGGCTACGAGCAGTACTTC.

The CDR3 DNA reads as TGTGCCAGCAGCCAAGAAGGAAACACCATATATTTT. This sequence encodes CASSQEGNTIYF. This rearrangement joins TRBV3-1 to TRBJ1-3, with D uncertain. The CDR3 totals 12 residues. Germline assignment: CDR1 LGHDT and CDR2 YNNKEL (reference sequence). Trimming took off 0 bases at V and 4 bases at J, with 1 base between the two ends.